Included here is one TCR beta chain sequence, with context. This entry comes from a study of blood T cell repertoires in COVID-19. CDR1 is MDHEN and CDR2 is SYDVKM in the germline V gene. The V gene end was trimmed by 1 base and the J gene end by 3 bases; junction bases not matched to a gene: 3. The CDR3 spans 14 residues. Data came from immunoSEQ multiplex PCR; TCRdb stores just in-frame clones and leaves some out. The table records tens of thousands of clones, roughly 87% of them present only once. This TCR derives from a woman aged 55-70 years with active COVID-19. The material sequenced was peripheral blood. V is TRBV28 and J is TRBJ2-7, with TRBD1 matching 7 bases. This CDR3 is CASSLYGTDYEQYF. The CDR3 coding sequence is TGTGCCAGCAGTTTATACGGGACAGACTACGAGCAGTACTTC.